This T cell receptor beta chain was sequenced in a study of T-cell reconstitution after alpha-beta-depleted transplantation in children (dated by TCRdb to 2016 to 2017). In terms of the full investigation: Using TCR repertoire profiling, the study followed T-cell immune reconstitution in a quantitative way in children after TCRalphabeta/CD19-depleted allogeneic hematopoietic cell transplantation.

The full study reports these points: Hyperexpanded clone frequencies declined over subsequent months; after one year, T-cell counts and TCRbeta diversity were mostly attributed to newly produced T cells. In some patients, the high TCRbeta diversity seen at day 60 was put down to recipient T cells and intrathymic progenitors that had survived conditioning. The apparently early alphabetaT-cell count recovery about two months after transplant was reportedly dependent on only several hundred rapidly expanded clones derived from non-depleted graft cells.

This clonotype was seen more than once but under ten times. The specificity of this receptor is unknown. Base quality data are lacking; no much larger clone is found one base away. The library was made by PCR. Sequenced on an Illumina HiSeq 2500. TCR library preparation used molecular barcoding, with unique molecular identifiers applied to normalize quantification of the TCRbeta repertoire. In TCRdb, the public reads were trimmed at Q25 with fastp and aligned with MiXCR, with productive beta chains retained. Under each unique CDR3 protein, matching rows form one entry showing the most common genes and DNA. This sample comprises some 120,000 distinct CDR3 sequences, around 10% of them detected only once. The ten largest clones represent less than 40% of the sample. CDR1 and CDR2 (LNHDA, SQIVND) derive from the germline V gene (reference sequence). Cut back by 5 bases and 10 bases, the V and J ends lie 12 bases apart. Spanning cysteine to phenylalanine, the CDR3 consists of 12 amino acids. Only the CDR3 region is kept as DNA, spanning 36 bases read in frame from base 1.

The treatment or condition label corresponds to: allogeneic hematopoietic cell transplantation with graft depleted of TCRalphabeta T cells and CD19 B cells. Transplant recipients were children who received TCRalphabeta/CD19-depleted allogeneic hematopoietic cell grafts. This specimen consisted of PBMCs, obtained before TCRalphabeta/CD19-depleted stem cell transplant. This clonotype was sampled from a boy between 2 and 10 years old with acute lymphoblastic leukemia, due to receive a stem cell transplant. The rearranged segments are TRBV19 and TRBJ1-5; the D gene is not confidently resolved. For the CDR3, the sequence is CASSHSRAPQHF. The sequence in DNA is TGTGCCAGTAGTCATTCCCGGGCTCCCCAGCATTTT.